This T cell receptor (beta chain) derives from a study of control samples from healthy donors and cancer patients. Generated by immunoSEQ multiplex PCR, the TCRdb table keeps only in-frame clones and is missing some. The table includes over 100,000 clones, more than 70% detected once. Trimming shortened V by 0 bases and J by 6 bases, and 3 bases separated the two germline ends. The length of the CDR3 is 12 residues. Germline values: CDR1 WSHSY, CDR2 SAAADI. The chain has TRBV10-2 and TRBJ2-1; unclear D gene. The sequence was obtained from a man aged 50 or older in good health. Sequencing was done on a sample of blood. CDR3 sequence: CASSESTNEQFF. The CDR3 DNA follows: TGCGCCAGCAGTGAGTCGACCAATGAGCAGTTCTTC.